These T cell receptor beta chains were read from a single sample in a study of blood T cell repertoires in COVID-19. Only in-frame clones appear in the TCRdb table, and some are missing; sequencing was by immunoSEQ multiplex PCR. The sample shows some 100,000 clones, 80% to 90% of them seen only once. The sample comprised peripheral blood. The receptor set was obtained from a woman between 65 and 79 years old with acute or convalescent COVID-19. Each CDR3 is given with its conserved first and last residue. A D gene is named only where the DNA matches it firmly. Clone size, where shown, is once, few, many, or a class for clones that have expanded.

TRBJ2-2	TRBD1	-	TRBV5-6	CASSHDGTGSTGELFF	TGTGCCAGCAGCCATGACGGGACAGGGAGTACCGGGGAGCTGTTTTTT
TRBJ2-1	TRBD2	once	TRBV18	CASSPPPGGVYNEQFF	TGTGCCAGCTCACCACCGCCCGGGGGGGTGTACAATGAGCAGTTCTTC
TRBJ2-7	TRBD2	few	TRBV7-2	CASSSPGLAGYEQYF	TGTGCCAGCAGCTCCCCGGGACTAGCGGGGTACGAGCAGTACTTC
TRBJ1-2	TRBD1	once	TRBV24-1	CATSDTGQLQGYTF	TGTGCCACCAGTGACACGGGACAGTTGCAGGGCTACACCTTC
TRBJ1-2	-	-	TRBV30	CAWRDTNYGYTF	TGTGCCTGGAGGGACACTAACTATGGCTACACCTTC
TRBJ1-2	TRBD1	-	TRBV14	CASSQVRDRGQGYGYTF	TGTGCCAGCAGCCAAGTTCGGGATCGGGGACAGGGGTATGGCTACACCTTC
TRBJ2-1	TRBD2	once	TRBV3-1/TRBV3-2	CASSQVSAGGGWGNEQFF	TGTGCCAGCAGCCAAGTGTCAGCCGGGGGAGGGTGGGGCAATGAGCAGTTCTTC
TRBJ1-3	TRBD1	-	TRBV6-4	CASSARTGERDSGNTIYF	TGTGCCAGCAGTGCCCGGACAGGGGAAAGGGACTCTGGAAACACCATATATTTT
TRBJ1-1	-	once	TRBV3-1/TRBV3-2	CASSPRGYTEAFF	TGTGCCAGCAGCCCCAGGGGTTACACTGAAGCTTTCTTT
TRBJ1-6	-	few	TRBV3-1/TRBV3-2	CASSPTEINSPLHF	TGTGCCAGCAGCCCGACAGAAATTAATTCACCCCTCCACTTT
TRBJ1-1	-	few	TRBV3-1/TRBV3-2	CASSQVGHSEAFF	TGTGCCAGCAGCCAAGTGGGGCACAGTGAAGCTTTCTTT
TRBJ1-1	-	-	TRBV18	CASSRDSLNTEAFF	TGTGCCAGCTCGAGAGACAGTTTGAACACTGAAGCTTTCTTT
TRBJ2-5	-	-	TRBV5-4	CASSLARETQYF	TGTGCCAGCAGCTTGGCCCGAGAGACCCAGTACTTC
TRBJ1-1	TRBD1	-	TRBV5-5	CASSRTGGNTEAFF	TGTGCCAGCAGCCGAACAGGGGGCAACACTGAAGCTTTCTTT
TRBJ1-5	-	-	TRBV6-1	CASSETGPQHF	TGTGCCAGCAGTGAAACTGGGCCCCAGCATTTT
TRBJ2-7	-	once	TRBV6-2/TRBV6-3	CASSYSTDRFEQYF	TGTGCCAGCAGTTACTCTACCGACAGGTTCGAGCAGTACTTC
TRBJ2-4	-	-	TRBV5-8	CASRDGGVKNIQYF	TGTGCCAGCAGGGACGGAGGAGTCAAAAACATTCAGTACTTC
TRBJ1-1	TRBD1	-	TRBV19	CASNRDRGGEAFF	TGTGCCAGTAACCGGGACAGGGGTGGTGAAGCTTTCTTT
TRBJ1-2	TRBD1	-	TRBV5-4	CASTIPGTGGAKNYGYTF	TGTGCCAGCACCATACCAGGGACAGGGGGCGCAAAAAACTATGGCTACACCTTC
TRBJ2-1	TRBD2	-	TRBV7-8	CASSPAGGVWDEQFF	TGTGCCAGCAGCCCCGCGGGGGGGGTCTGGGATGAGCAGTTCTTC
TRBJ2-3	TRBD2	-	TRBV5-5	CASSLEGGDFSTDTQYF	TGTGCCAGCAGCTTGGAGGGAGGGGATTTTAGCACAGATACGCAGTATTTT
TRBJ1-1	-	-	TRBV19	CASSITRDSEAFF	TGTGCCAGTAGTATAACGCGTGACTCTGAAGCTTTCTTT
TRBJ1-4	TRBD1	-	TRBV7-9	CASSLKGQGNEKLFF	TGTGCCAGCAGCTTAAAGGGACAGGGGAATGAAAAACTGTTTTTT
TRBJ1-5	-	-	TRBV18	CASSPDSAQPQHF	TGTGCCAGCTCACCCGACAGCGCTCAGCCCCAGCATTTT
TRBJ2-1	TRBD2	-	TRBV18	CASSPSGSFGEQFF	TGTGCCAGCTCACCCAGCGGGAGTTTCGGTGAGCAGTTCTTC
TRBJ2-7	-	-	TRBV5-5	CASSLVASSYEQYF	TGTGCCAGCAGCTTGGTTGCGAGCTCCTACGAGCAGTACTTC
TRBJ1-5	-	-	TRBV19	CASSIDRGSNQPQHF	TGTGCCAGTAGTATAGATCGGGGTAGCAATCAGCCCCAGCATTTT
TRBJ2-1	-	-	TRBV5-8	CASNIQGSGYNEQFF	TGTGCCAGCAACATTCAGGGGTCCGGCTACAATGAGCAGTTCTTC
TRBJ2-7	TRBD1	-	TRBV5-1	CASSIGGALGEQYF	TGCGCCAGCAGCATAGGGGGCGCATTGGGCGAGCAGTACTTC
TRBJ1-1	-	-	TRBV5-1	CASSLLVADNTEAFF	TGCGCCAGCAGCTTGTTAGTTGCGGATAACACTGAAGCTTTCTTT